The clone carrying this T cell receptor (beta chain) was counted a few times. Its antigen is still unknown. In TCRdb, the 5' RACE reads were re-called with MiXCR into one record per CDR3 protein. Here the sample spans a few hundred thousand distinct CDR3 sequences, roughly 16% being singletons. This sample was taken from a study of T-cell memory formation after mild COVID-19. General observations from the study: Cross-reactive memory seemingly joined, as some responding clones were found in pre-infection memory. Clones that contracted clustered mainly in CM and EM if CD4+ and in EMRA if CD8+.

V lost 7 bases, J lost 5 bases, and 14 bases lay in between. Looked up from germline, CDR1 is SEHNR and CDR2 is FQNEAQ (reference sequence). The CDR3 runs to 13 residues. The chain recombines TRBV7-9 with TRBJ2-5, with a weak D call TRBD2 (6 bases). The clonotype was recovered from a man younger than 30 who had mild COVID-19 (a few samples of this study predate the infection). Cell type and time point are not known. The sequencing input was PBMCs or a T cell subset sorted from them (not recorded which). The CDR3 reads CASTSGERETQYF. The CDR3 DNA sequence: TGTGCCAGCACCTCGGGGGAGCGGGAGACCCAGTACTTC.